This T cell receptor (beta chain) appears in the sequencing data of a study of blood T cell repertoires in COVID-19. Study at large: Samples came from the United States, Italy and Spain, spanning acute and convalescent COVID-19. T cells, B-cell-depleted T cells, or PBMCs provided the cDNA or gDNA that served as material.

This CDR3 has 12 residues. From germline, CDR1 is LNHNV and CDR2 YYDKDF (reference sequence). Trimming took 8 bases from V and 4 from J, leaving 9 bases between them. Original handling: Estimation of nucleated cell counts relied on the amplification of reference gene primers. TCRdb's table, derived via immunoSEQ multiplex PCR, lists solely in-frame clones and lacks some. V and J calls and clone size come straight from that table; D and trimming were deduced from the DNA. The sample contains around 80,000 clones, over 70% of which appear only once. Sample: peripheral blood. The chain couples TRBV15 to TRBJ1-5; D call uncertain. The TCR comes from a man aged 50 to 60 with active or convalescent COVID-19. CDR3 loop: CATYLGNQPQHF. In nucleotides, the CDR3 is TGTGCCACCTACCTCGGGAATCAGCCCCAGCATTTT.